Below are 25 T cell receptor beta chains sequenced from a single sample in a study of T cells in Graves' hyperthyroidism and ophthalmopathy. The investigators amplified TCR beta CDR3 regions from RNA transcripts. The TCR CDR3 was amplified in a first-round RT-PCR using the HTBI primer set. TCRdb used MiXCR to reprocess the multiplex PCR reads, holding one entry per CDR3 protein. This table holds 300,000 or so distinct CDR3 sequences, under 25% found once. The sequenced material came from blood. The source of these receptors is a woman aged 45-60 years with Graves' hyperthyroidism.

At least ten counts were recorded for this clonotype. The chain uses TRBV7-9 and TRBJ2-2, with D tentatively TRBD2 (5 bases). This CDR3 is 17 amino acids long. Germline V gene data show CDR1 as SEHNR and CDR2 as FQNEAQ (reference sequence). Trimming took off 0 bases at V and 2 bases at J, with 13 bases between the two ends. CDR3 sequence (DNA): TGTGCCAGCAGCTTAGCGCGGGCGTTCCAAAACACCGGGGAGCTGTTTTTT. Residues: CASSLARAFQNTGELFF.

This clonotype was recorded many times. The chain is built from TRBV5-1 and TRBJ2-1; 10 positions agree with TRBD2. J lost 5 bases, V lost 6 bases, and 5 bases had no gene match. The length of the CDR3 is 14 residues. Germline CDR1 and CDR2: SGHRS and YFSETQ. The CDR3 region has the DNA TGCGCCAGCAATCCGGGACTAGCGAACAATGAGCAGTTCTTC. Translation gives CASNPGLANNEQFF.

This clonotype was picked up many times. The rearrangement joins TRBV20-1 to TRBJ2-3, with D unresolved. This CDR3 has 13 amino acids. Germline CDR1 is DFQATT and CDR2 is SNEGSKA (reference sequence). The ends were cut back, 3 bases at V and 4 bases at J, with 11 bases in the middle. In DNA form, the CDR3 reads TGCAGTGCTAGGAGACCAGACCCAGATACGCAGTATTTT. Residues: CSARRPDPDTQYF.

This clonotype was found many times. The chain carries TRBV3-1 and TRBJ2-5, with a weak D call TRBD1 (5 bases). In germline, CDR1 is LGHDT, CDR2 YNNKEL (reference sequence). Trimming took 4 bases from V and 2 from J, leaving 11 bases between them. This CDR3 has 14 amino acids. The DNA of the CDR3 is TGTGCCAGCAGCCTTGGGGCAGGACAAGAGACCCAGTACTTC. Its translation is CASSLGAGQETQYF.

The CDR3 region is CASSLWGQGAQYSNQPQHF. CDR3 DNA sequence: TGTGCCAGCAGTTTATGGGGACAGGGGGCACAATATAGCAATCAGCCCCAGCATTTT. The chain joins TRBV28 to TRBJ1-5; the match to TRBD1 covers 12 bases. Germline V gives CDR1 MDHEN, CDR2 SYDVKM. V trimming: 0 bases; J trimming: 0 bases; junction bases outside the gene matches: 6. The CDR3 contains 19 residues.

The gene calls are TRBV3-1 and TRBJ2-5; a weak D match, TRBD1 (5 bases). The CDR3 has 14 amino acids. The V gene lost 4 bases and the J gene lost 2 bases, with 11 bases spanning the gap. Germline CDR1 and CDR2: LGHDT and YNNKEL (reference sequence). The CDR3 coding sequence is TGTGCCAGCAGCCTAAGACAGAGACAAGAGACCCAGTACTTC. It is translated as CASSLRQRQETQYF.

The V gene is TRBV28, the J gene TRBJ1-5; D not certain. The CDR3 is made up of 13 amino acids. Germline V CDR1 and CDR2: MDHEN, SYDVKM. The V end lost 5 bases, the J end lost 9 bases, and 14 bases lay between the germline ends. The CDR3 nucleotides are TGTGCCAGCAGTCTGCCCCTTTTGGGGCCCCAGCATTTT. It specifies CASSLPLLGPQHF.

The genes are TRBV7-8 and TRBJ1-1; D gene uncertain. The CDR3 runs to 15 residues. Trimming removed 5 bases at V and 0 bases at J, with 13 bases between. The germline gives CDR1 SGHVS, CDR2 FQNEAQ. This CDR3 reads CASSRQTTMNTEAFF. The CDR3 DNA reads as TGTGCCAGCAGCCGTCAAACCACCATGAACACTGAAGCTTTCTTT.

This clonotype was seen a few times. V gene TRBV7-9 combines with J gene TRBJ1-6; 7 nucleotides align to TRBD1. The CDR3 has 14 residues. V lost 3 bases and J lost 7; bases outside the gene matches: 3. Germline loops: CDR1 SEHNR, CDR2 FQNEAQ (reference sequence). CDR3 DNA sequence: TGTGCCAGCAGCTTCCAGGGGGTCAATTCACCCCTCCACTTT. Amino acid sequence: CASSFQGVNSPLHF.

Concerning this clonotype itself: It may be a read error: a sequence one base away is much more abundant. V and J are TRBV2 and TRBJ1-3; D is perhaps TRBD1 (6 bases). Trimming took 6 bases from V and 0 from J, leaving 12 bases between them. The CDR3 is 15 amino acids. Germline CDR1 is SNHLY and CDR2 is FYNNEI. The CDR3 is CASRGGSFSGNTIYF. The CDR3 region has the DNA TGTGCCAGCAGGGGGGGCAGCTTCTCTGGAAACACCATATATTTT.

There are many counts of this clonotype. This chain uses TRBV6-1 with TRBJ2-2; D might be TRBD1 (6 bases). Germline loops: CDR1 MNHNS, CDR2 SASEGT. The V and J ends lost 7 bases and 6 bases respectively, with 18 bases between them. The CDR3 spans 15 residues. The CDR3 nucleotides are TGTGCCAGCAATGTACAGGGAAGGGGCTCCGGGGAGCTGTTTTTT. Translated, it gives CASNVQGRGSGELFF.

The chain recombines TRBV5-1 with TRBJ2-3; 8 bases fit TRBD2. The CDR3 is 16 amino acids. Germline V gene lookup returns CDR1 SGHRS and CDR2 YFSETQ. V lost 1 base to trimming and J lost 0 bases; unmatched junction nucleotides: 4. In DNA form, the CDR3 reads TGCGCCAGCAGCTTGATGGGACTAGTGAGCACAGATACGCAGTATTTT. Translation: CASSLMGLVSTDTQYF.

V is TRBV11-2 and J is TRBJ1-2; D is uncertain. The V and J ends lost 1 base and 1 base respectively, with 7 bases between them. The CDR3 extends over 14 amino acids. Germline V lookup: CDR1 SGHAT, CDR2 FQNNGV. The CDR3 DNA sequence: TGTGCCAGCAGCTTAGCGGGTAATAACTATGGCTACACCTTC. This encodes CASSLAGNNYGYTF.

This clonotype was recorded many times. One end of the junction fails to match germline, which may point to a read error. The CDR3 region has the DNA TGTGCCAACAGCCCAGGGGACAGAAGCACAGATACGCAGTATTTT. It specifies CANSPGDRSTDTQYF. The rearrangement uses TRBV7-9 and TRBJ2-3; TRBD1 matches at 7 bases. The germline gives CDR1 SEHNR, CDR2 FQNEAQ (reference sequence). The CDR3 is 15 amino acids.

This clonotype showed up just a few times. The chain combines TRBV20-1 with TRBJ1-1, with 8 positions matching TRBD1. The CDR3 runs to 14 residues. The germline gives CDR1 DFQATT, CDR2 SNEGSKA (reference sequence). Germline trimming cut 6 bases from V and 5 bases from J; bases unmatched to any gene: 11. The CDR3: CSAQDRGSRTEAFF. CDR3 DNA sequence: TGCAGTGCCCAAGACAGGGGTAGTCGTACTGAAGCTTTCTTT.

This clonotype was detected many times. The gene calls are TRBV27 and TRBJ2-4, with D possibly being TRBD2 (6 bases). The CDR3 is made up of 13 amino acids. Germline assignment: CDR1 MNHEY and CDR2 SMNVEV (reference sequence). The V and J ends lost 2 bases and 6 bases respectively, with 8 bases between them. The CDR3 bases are TGTGCCAGCAGTTTAGGGCGGGGAAACATTCAGTACTTC. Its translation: CASSLGRGNIQYF.

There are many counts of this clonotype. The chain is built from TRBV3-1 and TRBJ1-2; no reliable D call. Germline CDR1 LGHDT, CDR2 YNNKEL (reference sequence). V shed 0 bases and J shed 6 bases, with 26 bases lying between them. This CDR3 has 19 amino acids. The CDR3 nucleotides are TGTGCCAGCAGCCAAGATTTCAAGGCAGGAGTGTACGATGTGGATGGCTACACCTTC. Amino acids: CASSQDFKAGVYDVDGYTF.

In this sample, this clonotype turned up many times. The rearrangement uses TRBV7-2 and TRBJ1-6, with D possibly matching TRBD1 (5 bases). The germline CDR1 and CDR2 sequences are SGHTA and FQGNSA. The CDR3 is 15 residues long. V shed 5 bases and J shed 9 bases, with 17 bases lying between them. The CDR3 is CASSHRDSKGSPLHF. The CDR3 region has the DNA TGTGCCAGCAGCCACCGGGACTCAAAAGGTTCACCCCTCCACTTT.

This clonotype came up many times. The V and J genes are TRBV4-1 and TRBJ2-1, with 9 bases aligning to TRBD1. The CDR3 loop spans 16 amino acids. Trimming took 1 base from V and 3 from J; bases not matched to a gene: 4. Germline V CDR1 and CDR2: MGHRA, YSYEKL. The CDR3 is CASSQAGTGYYNEQFF. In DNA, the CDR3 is TGCGCCAGCAGCCAAGCCGGGACAGGGTACTACAATGAGCAGTTCTTC.

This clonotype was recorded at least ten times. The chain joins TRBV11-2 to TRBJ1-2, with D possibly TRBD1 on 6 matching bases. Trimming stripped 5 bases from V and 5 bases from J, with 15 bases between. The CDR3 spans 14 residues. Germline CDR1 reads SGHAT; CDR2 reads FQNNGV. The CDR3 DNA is TGTGCCAGCAGCCCGAGACGACAGGCGTATGGCTACACCTTC. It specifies CASSPRRQAYGYTF.

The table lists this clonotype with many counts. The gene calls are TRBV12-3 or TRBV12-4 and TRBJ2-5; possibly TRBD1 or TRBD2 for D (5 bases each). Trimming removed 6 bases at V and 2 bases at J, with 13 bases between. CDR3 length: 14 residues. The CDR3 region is CASSPGQPQETQYF. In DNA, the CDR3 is TGTGCCAGCAGCCCGGGGCAGCCGCAAGAGACCCAGTACTTC.

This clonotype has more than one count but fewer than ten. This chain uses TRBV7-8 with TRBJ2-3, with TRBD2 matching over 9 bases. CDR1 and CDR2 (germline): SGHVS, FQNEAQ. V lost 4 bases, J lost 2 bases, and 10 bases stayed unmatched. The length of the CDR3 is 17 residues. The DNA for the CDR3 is TGTGCCAGCAGCTCGACCGGACTAGCGACAATCACAGATACGCAGTATTTT. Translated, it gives CASSSTGLATITDTQYF.

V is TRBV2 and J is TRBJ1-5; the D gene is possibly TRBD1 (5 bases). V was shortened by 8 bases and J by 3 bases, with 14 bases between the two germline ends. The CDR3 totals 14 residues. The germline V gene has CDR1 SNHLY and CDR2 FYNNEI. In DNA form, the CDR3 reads TGTGCCAGCGGCGCCGGGACTGCCAATCAGCCCCAGCATTTT. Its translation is CASGAGTANQPQHF.

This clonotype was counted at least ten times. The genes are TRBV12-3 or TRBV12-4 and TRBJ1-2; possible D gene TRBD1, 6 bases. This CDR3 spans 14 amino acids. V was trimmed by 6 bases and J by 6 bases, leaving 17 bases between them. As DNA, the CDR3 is TGTGCCAGCAGCTTCGAGGGCAGGGGCAATGGCTACACCTTC. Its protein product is CASSFEGRGNGYTF.

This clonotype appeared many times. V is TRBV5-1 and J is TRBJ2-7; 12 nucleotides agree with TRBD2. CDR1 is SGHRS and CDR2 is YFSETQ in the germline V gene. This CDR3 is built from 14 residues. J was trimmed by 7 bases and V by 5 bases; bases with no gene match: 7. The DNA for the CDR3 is TGCGCCAGCAGTCGACTAGCGGGAGCGGGGGAGCAGTACTTC. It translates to CASSRLAGAGEQYF.